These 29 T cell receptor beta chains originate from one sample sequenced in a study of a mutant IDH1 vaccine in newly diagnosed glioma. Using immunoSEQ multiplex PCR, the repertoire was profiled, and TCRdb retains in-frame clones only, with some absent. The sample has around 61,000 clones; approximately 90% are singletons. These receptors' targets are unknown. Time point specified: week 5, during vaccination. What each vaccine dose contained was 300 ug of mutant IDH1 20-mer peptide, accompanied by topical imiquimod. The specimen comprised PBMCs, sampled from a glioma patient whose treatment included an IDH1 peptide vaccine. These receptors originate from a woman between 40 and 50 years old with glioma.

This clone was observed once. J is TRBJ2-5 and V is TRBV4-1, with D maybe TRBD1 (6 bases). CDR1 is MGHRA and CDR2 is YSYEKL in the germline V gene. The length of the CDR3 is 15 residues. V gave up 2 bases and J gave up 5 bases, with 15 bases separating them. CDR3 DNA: TGCGCCAGCAGCCAAAAGGGGACAAGGGAGGAGACCCAGTACTTC. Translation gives CASSQKGTREETQYF.

This CDR3 is CASVPIGGTNYGYTF. The CDR3 bases are TGCGCCAGCGTCCCCATAGGCGGAACTAACTATGGCTACACCTTC. This sequence joins TRBV5-1 and TRBJ1-2; unclear D gene. With 7 bases removed from V and 0 bases from J, the gap between germline ends came to 16 bases. Germline CDR1 and CDR2: SGHRS and YFSETQ. CDR3 size: 15 residues.

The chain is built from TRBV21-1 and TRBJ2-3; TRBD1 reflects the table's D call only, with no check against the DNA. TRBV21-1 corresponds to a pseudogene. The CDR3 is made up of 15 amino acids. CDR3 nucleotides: TGTGCCAGCAGCACGGGACAGTCGAGCACAGATACGCAGTATTTT. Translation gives CASSTGQSSTDTQYF.

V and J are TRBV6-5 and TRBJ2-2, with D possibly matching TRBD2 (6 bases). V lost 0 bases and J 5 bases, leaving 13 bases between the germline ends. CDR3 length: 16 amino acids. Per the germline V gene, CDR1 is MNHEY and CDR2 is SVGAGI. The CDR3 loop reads CASSYSSWGETGELFF. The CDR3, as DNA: TGTGCCAGCAGTTACTCGAGCTGGGGGGAAACCGGGGAGCTGTTTTTT.

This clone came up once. The CDR3 nucleotides are TGCGCCAGCAGCCAAGGGGGGGGCTATGGCTACACCTTC. It codes for CASSQGGGYGYTF. The chain combines TRBV4-3 with TRBJ1-2, with D tentatively TRBD1 (5 bases). The CDR3 is 13 amino acids. V was clipped by 1 base and J by 4 bases, with 7 bases between them. Germline assignment: CDR1 LGHNA and CDR2 YSLEER.

CDR3 sequence: CASRLAVSNTGELFF. The CDR3 DNA sequence: TGCGCCAGCAGACTAGCGGTCTCCAACACCGGGGAGCTGTTTTTT. The chain is built from TRBV10-2 and TRBJ2-2, with 8 bases matching TRBD2. CDR3 length equals 15 residues. Germline trimming cut 6 bases from V and 2 bases from J; bases unmatched to any gene: 5. The V gene's germline CDR1 is WSHSY and CDR2 SAAADI.

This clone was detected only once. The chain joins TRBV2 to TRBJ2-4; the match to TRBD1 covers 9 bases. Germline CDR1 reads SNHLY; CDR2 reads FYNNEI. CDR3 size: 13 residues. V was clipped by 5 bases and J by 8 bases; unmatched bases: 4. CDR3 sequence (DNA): TGTGCCAGCAGTCTGGACAGGGGAGACATTCAGTACTTC. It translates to CASSLDRGDIQYF.

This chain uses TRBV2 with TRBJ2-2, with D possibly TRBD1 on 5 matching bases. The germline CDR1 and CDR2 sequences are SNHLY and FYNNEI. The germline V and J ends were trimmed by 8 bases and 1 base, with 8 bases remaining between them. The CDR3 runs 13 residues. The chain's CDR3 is CASSQGNTGELFF. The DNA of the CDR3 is TGTGCCAGCTCGCAGGGGAACACCGGGGAGCTGTTTTTT.

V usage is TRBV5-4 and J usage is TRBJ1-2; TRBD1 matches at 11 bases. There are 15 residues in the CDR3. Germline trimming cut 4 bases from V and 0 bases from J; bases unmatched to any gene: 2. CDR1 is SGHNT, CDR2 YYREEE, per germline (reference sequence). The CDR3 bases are TGTGCCAGCAGCCAGGGACAGGGGGCTAACTATGGCTACACCTTC. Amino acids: CASSQGQGANYGYTF.

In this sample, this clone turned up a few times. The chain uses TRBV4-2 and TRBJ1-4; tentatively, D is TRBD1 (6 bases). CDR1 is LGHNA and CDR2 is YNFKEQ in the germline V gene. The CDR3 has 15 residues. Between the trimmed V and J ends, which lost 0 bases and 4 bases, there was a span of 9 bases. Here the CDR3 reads CASSQDKGDNEKLFF. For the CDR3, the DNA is TGTGCCAGCAGCCAAGATAAGGGGGATAATGAAAAACTGTTTTTT.

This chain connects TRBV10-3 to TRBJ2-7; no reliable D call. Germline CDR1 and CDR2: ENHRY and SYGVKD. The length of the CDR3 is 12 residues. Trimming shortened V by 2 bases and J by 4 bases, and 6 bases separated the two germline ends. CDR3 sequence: CAISEVGYEQYF. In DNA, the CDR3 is TGTGCCATCAGTGAGGTCGGGTACGAGCAGTACTTC.

CDR3 DNA sequence: TGTGCCAGCAGTGAATTAGGACAGGGGACAGGGGAGACCCAGTACTTC. Its protein product is CASSELGQGTGETQYF. V and J are TRBV25-1 and TRBJ2-5; the match to TRBD1 covers 9 bases. This CDR3 has 16 residues. Germline loops: CDR1 MGHDK, CDR2 SYGVNS. Losses at the gene ends were 1 base for V and 5 bases for J; bases not matched to a gene: 8.

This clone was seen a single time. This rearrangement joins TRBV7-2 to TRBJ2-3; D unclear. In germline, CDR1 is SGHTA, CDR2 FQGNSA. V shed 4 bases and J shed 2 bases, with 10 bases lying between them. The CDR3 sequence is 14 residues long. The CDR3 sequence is CASSSRRNTDTQYF. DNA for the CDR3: TGTGCCAGCAGCTCCAGGAGAAACACAGATACGCAGTATTTT.

The CDR3 protein is CASSPASGNYGYTF. DNA of the CDR3: TGTGCCAGCAGTCCGGCGTCCGGTAACTATGGCTACACCTTC. The chain uses TRBV27 and TRBJ1-2; no clear D. Trimming left V 5 bases short and J 1 base short, with 11 bases between. CDR1 and CDR2 (germline): MNHEY, SMNVEV (reference sequence). CDR3 length: 14 residues.

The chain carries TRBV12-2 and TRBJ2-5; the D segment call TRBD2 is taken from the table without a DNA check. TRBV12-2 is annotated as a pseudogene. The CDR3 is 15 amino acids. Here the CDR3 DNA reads TGTGCAAGTCGCTCGGGACTAGCGGGTTGGGAGACCCAGTACTTC. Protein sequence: CASRSGLAGWETQYF.

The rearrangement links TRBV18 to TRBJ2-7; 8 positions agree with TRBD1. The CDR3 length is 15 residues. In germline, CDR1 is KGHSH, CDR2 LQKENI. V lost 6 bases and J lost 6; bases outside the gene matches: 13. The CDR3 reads CASSTGGRGPGEQYF. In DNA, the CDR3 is TGTGCCAGCTCCACCGGGGGCAGGGGGCCGGGCGAGCAGTACTTC.

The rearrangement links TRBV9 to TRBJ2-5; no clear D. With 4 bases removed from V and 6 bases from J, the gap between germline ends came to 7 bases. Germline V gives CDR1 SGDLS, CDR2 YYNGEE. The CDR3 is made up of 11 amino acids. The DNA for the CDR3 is TGTGCCAGCAGCCGGTCAAAGACCCAGTACTTC. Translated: CASSRSKTQYF.

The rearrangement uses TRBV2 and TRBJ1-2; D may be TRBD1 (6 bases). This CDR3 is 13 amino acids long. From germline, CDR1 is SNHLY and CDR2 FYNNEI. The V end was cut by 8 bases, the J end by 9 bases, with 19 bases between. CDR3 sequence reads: CASPDRDQWSYTF. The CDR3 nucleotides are TGTGCCAGCCCGGACAGAGATCAATGGAGCTACACCTTC.

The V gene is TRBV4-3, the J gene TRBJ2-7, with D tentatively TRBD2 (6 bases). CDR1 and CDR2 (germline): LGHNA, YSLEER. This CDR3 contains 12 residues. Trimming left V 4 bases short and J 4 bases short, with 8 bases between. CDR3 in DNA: TGCGCCAGCAGCCCCGGGGGTTACGAGCAGTACTTC. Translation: CASSPGGYEQYF.

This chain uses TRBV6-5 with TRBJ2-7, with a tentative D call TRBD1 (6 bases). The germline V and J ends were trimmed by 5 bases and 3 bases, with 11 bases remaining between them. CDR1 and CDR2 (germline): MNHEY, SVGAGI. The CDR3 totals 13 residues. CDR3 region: CASSKGQIYEQYF. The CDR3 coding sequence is TGTGCCAGCAGTAAAGGACAGATCTACGAGCAGTACTTC.

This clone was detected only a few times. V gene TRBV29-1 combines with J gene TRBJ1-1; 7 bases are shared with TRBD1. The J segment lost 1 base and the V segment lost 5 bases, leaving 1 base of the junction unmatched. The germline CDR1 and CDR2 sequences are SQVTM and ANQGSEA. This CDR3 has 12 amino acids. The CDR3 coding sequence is TGCAGCGTTAGGACAGGGAACACTGAAGCTTTCTTT. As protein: CSVRTGNTEAFF.

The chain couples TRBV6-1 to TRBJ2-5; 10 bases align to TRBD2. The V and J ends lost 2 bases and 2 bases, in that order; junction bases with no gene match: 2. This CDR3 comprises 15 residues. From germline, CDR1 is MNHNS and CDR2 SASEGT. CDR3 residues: CASSELAGDQETQYF. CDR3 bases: TGTGCCAGCAGTGAACTAGCGGGAGATCAAGAGACCCAGTACTTC.

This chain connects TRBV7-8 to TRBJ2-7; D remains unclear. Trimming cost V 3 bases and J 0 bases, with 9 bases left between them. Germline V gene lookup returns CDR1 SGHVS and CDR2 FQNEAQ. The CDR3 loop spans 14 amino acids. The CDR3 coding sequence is TGTGCCAGCAGCTTGAGGAGAAGCTCCTACGAGCAGTACTTC. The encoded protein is CASSLRRSSYEQYF.

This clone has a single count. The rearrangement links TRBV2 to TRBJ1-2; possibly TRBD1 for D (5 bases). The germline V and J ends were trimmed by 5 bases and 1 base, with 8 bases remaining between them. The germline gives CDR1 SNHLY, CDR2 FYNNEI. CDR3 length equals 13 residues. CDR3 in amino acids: CASSRQINYGYTF. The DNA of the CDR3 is TGTGCCAGCAGTCGACAGATTAACTATGGCTACACCTTC.

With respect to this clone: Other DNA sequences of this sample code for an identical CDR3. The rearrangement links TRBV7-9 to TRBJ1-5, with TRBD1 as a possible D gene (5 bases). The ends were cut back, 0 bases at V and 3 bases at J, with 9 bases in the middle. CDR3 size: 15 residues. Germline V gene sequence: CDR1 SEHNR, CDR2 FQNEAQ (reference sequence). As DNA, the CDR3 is TGTGCCAGCAGCTTAGCGGGGCAGGACAATCAGCCCCAGCATTTT. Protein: CASSLAGQDNQPQHF.

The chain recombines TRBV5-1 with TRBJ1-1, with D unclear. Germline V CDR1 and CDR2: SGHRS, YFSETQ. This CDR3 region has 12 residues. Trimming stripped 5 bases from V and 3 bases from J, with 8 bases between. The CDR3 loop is CASRGDYTEAFF. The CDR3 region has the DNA TGCGCCAGCAGAGGAGACTACACTGAAGCTTTCTTT.

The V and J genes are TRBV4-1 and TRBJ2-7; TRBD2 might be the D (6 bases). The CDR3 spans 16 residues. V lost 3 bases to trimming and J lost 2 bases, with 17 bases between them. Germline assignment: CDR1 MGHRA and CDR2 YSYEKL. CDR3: CASSHPPVEGPYEQYF. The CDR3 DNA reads TGCGCCAGCAGCCATCCCCCGGTGGAGGGGCCCTACGAGCAGTACTTC.

The CDR3 coding sequence is TGTGCCTCTCACCCCGGCCTAGGGGCCTACAATGAGCAGTTCTTC. This encodes CASHPGLGAYNEQFF. J is TRBJ2-1 and V is TRBV15; TRBD1 is a possible D gene (5 bases). The CDR3 contains 15 residues. V lost 11 bases to trimming and J lost 2 bases, with 19 bases between them. In germline, CDR1 is LNHNV, CDR2 YYDKDF (reference sequence). The full variable domain, completed using reference TRBV15 and TRBJ2-1, is DAMVIQNPRYQVTQFGKPVTLSCSQTLNHNVMYWYQQKSSQAPKLLFHYYDKDFNNEADTPDNFQSRRPNTSFCFLDIRSPGLGDTAMYLCASHPGLGAYNEQFFGPGTRLTVL.

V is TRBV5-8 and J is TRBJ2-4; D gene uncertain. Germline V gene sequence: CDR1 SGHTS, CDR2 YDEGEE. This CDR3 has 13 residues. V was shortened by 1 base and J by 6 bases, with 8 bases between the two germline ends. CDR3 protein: CASSLSRINIQYF. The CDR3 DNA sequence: TGTGCCAGCAGCTTGTCCCGGATAAACATTCAGTACTTC.